This TCR beta chain was profiled in a study of blood T cell repertoires in COVID-19. Assay: immunoSEQ multiplex PCR; the TCRdb copy retains only in-frame clones and omits some. The table has 250,000 to 300,000 clones, about 90% seen once; the top ten hold approximately 1.3%. Participant age was roughly 18 to 95 years, and participants resided in 20 to 30 US areas. Participants were placed into cohorts based on the clinical history they reported. The TCR originated in a human donor in a cohort exposed to, infected with or recovered from COVID-19 (not recorded which). The donor label of this sample is uncertain. Input material: PBMCs or T cells enriched from blood (not recorded which).

CDR3 residues: CASSQGRRANEQYF. The CDR3, as DNA: TGCGCCAGCAGCCAAGGGAGGAGGGCCAACGAGCAGTACTTC. The gene calls are TRBV4-3 and TRBJ2-7, with D possibly matching TRBD2 (6 bases). Trimming stripped 1 base from V and 5 bases from J, with 12 bases between. The CDR3 has 14 amino acids. Germline values: CDR1 LGHNA, CDR2 YSLEER.